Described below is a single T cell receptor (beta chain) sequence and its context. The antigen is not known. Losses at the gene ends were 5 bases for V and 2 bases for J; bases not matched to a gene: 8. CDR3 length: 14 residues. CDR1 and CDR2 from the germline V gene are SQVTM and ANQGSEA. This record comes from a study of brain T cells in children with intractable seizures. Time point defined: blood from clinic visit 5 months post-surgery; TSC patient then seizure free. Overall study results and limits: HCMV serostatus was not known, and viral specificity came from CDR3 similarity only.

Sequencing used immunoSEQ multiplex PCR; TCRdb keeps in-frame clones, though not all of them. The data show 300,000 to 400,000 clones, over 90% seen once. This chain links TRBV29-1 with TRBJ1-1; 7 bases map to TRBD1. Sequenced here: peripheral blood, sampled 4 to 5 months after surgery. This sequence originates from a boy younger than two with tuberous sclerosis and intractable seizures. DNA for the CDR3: TGCAGCGTTTCGACAGGGTTGGTCAACACTGAAGCTTTCTTT. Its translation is CSVSTGLVNTEAFF.